The clone carrying this TCR beta chain appeared a few times. The antigen is undetermined. This specimen belongs to a study of post-analysis software for immune sequencing data. Study-level results: Co-batched samples clustered tightly together by F measure. Among multiple sclerosis patients, normalized Chao1 diversity was significantly below that of controls. Five TRBV segments, including TRBV5-6, TRBV5-1 and TRBV20-1, were more frequent in patients than controls.

Unique-molecular-identifier-tagged TCR beta cDNA libraries were used. TCRdb ran MiXCR on the PCR reads and lists one entry per CDR3 protein. The sample holds some 500,000 distinct CDR3 sequences, roughly 45% seen once. The CDR3 runs to 16 residues. Germline CDR1 reads SEHNR; CDR2 reads FQNEAQ (reference sequence). Trimming took 4 bases from V and 0 from J, leaving 10 bases between them. This chain links TRBV7-9 with TRBJ2-6; D call uncertain. Material for sequencing was blood. This receptor was obtained from a girl under 18 with multiple sclerosis. CDR3 sequence (DNA): TGTGCCAGCAGCTCCCCTCAAAGCTCTGGGGCCAACGTCCTGACTTTC. It yields the protein CASSSPQSSGANVLTF.